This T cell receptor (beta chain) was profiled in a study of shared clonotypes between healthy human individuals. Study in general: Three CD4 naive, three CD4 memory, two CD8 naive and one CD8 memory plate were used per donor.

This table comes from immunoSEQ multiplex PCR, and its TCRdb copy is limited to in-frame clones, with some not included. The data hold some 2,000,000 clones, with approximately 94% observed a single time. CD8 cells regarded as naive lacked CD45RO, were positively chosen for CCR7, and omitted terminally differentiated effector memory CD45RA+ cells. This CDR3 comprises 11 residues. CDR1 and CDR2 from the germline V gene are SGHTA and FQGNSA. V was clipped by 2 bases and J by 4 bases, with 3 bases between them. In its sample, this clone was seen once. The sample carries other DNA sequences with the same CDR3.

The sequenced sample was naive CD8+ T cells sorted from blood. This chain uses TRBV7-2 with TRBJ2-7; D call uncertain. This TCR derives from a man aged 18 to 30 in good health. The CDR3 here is CASSLQYEQYF. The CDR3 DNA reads TGTGCCAGCAGCTTACAATACGAGCAGTACTTC.